These 15 T cell receptor beta chains were sequenced from one sample in a study of cytomegalovirus exposure and HLA in healthy donors. Researchers ran the PCR with 60 Vbeta and 13 Jbeta primers. The repertoire was sequenced with immunoSEQ multiplex PCR; TCRdb's copy has only in-frame clones and lacks some. The data hold about 210,000 clones, with approximately 86% observed a single time. What was sequenced was PBMCs. Receptor source: a woman aged 25 to 39 in good health and CMV-seronegative.

The gene calls are TRBV15 and TRBJ2-3; D uncertain. Between the trimmed V and J ends, which lost 0 bases and 4 bases, there was a span of 8 bases. The CDR3 length is 14 residues. Germline loops: CDR1 LNHNV, CDR2 YYDKDF (reference sequence). The CDR3 bases are TGTGCCACCAGCAGAGATGTAGGAGCAGATACGCAGTATTTT. As protein: CATSRDVGADTQYF.

The CDR3 DNA sequence: TGTGCCACCAGCAGAGACAGGACAGCAACTAATGAAAAACTGTTTTTT. Translated, it gives CATSRDRTATNEKLFF. The genes are TRBV15 and TRBJ1-4; tentative D call: TRBD1 (6 bases). Trimming pared 0 bases from V and 0 bases from J, leaving 8 bases between. From germline, CDR1 is LNHNV and CDR2 YYDKDF (reference sequence). This CDR3 has 16 amino acids. Combining the CDR3 with reference TRBV15 and TRBJ1-4 gives the whole variable domain DAMVIQNPRYQVTQFGKPVTLSCSQTLNHNVMYWYQQKSSQAPKLLFHYYDKDFNNEADTPDNFQSRRPNTSFCFLDIRSPGLGDTAMYLCATSRDRTATNEKLFFGSGTQLSVL.

This clone occurred once. The genes are TRBV19 and TRBJ2-2, with 7 bases identical to TRBD2. This CDR3 contains 17 residues. Per germline, CDR1 LNHDA and CDR2 SQIVND (reference sequence). V dropped 7 bases and J dropped 0; count of bases not matched to a gene: 11. In DNA, the CDR3 is TGTGCCAGTACCCCAGTCTTTGCGGGGGCGAACACCGGGGAGCTGTTTTTT. This sequence encodes CASTPVFAGANTGELFF.

This clone occurred once. This chain uses TRBV11-2 with TRBJ2-5, with 8 nucleotides matching TRBD1. V lost 3 bases and J lost 4; bases outside the gene matches: 4. The CDR3 runs 14 residues. CDR1 and CDR2 from the germline V gene are SGHAT and FQNNGV. CDR3 sequence: CASSFDRGLETQYF. The CDR3 coding sequence is TGTGCCAGCAGCTTTGACAGGGGATTAGAGACCCAGTACTTC.

The chain employs TRBV28 and TRBJ1-1; D possibly corresponds to TRBD1 (5 bases). The germline V and J ends were trimmed by 3 bases and 5 bases, with 10 bases remaining between them. Germline V gene lookup returns CDR1 MDHEN and CDR2 SYDVKM. CDR3 size: 13 residues. The CDR3, as DNA: TGTGCCAGCAGTTTGGGCAGGGAAACTGAAGCTTTCTTT. Encoded protein: CASSLGRETEAFF.

This chain connects TRBV2 to TRBJ1-1; D gene uncertain. Germline V gives CDR1 SNHLY, CDR2 FYNNEI. The length of the CDR3 is 10 residues. Trimming stripped 8 bases from V and 8 bases from J, with 9 bases between. Here the CDR3 DNA reads TGTGCCAGCCAACTACTGGAAGCTTTCTTT. Its protein is CASQLLEAFF.

The chain employs TRBV6-1 and TRBJ2-5, with 8 bases matching TRBD1. This CDR3 region has 13 residues. Germline CDR1 and CDR2: MNHNS and SASEGT. V lost 11 bases and J lost 3; bases outside the gene matches: 8. As DNA, the CDR3 is TGTGCCGCTACCACAGGGGGGAAAGAGACCCAGTACTTC. Translation: CAATTGGKETQYF.

This chain connects TRBV7-6 to TRBJ1-2; tentatively, D is TRBD1 (6 bases). The V end was cut by 3 bases, the J end by 6 bases, with 11 bases between. The V gene's germline CDR1 is SGHVS and CDR2 FNYEAQ. This CDR3 has 13 amino acids. The CDR3 here is CASSFSGVNGYTF. CDR3 sequence (DNA): TGTGCCAGCAGCTTTTCAGGGGTTAATGGCTACACCTTC.

The V call is TRBV5-1, the J call TRBJ2-1; D perhaps matches TRBD2 (5 bases). The germline V gene encodes CDR1 SGHRS and CDR2 YFSETQ. The CDR3 is 15 amino acids. The V end lost 0 bases, the J end lost 7 bases, and 14 bases lay between the germline ends. DNA for the CDR3: TGCGCCAGCAGCTTGGCCGATTGGACTTTAAATGAGCAGTTCTTC. Its translation: CASSLADWTLNEQFF.

In this sample, this clone turned up a few times. CDR3 coding DNA: TGTGCCAGCAGTAGCTCTCGGGACTGGCTAAGCTACGAGCAGTACTTC. Its protein product is CASSSSRDWLSYEQYF. This rearrangement joins TRBV28 to TRBJ2-7; weak D call: TRBD2 (6 bases). The CDR3 runs 16 residues. CDR1 is MDHEN, CDR2 SYDVKM, per germline. Trimming removed 5 bases at V and 3 bases at J, with 20 bases between.

A single count supports this clone. The V call is TRBV5-6, the J call TRBJ2-3; TRBD2 agrees at 7 bases. Trimming at V came to 0 bases and at J to 2 bases, leaving 3 bases not matched to a gene. This CDR3 contains 15 residues. The V gene's germline CDR1 is SGHDT and CDR2 YYEEEE. The CDR3 bases are TGTGCCAGCAGCTTGGGGCTAGCGGACACAGATACGCAGTATTTT. It translates to CASSLGLADTDTQYF.

CDR3 coding DNA: TGTGCCAGCAGCTTAGCGGGGGGAGGAGAGACCCAGTACTTC. The encoded protein is CASSLAGGGETQYF. The V gene is TRBV5-4, the J gene TRBJ2-5; 9 nucleotides agree with TRBD2. CDR3 size: 14 residues. Germline loops: CDR1 SGHNT, CDR2 YYREEE (reference sequence). The trim removed 2 bases at V and 4 bases at J, leaving 3 bases unmatched.

This clone was counted a single time. The rearrangement uses TRBV5-1 and TRBJ2-3, with 12 nucleotides matching TRBD1. Trimming cost V 4 bases and J 5 bases; bases outside gene matches: 5. CDR3 length: 15 amino acids. Germline values: CDR1 SGHRS, CDR2 YFSETQ. CDR3 DNA: TGCGCCAGCAGCGCCCGGGACAGGGGGCAAGATACGCAGTATTTT. The encoded protein is CASSARDRGQDTQYF.

A few counts support this clone. The chain combines TRBV29-1 with TRBJ2-3; 10 bases fit TRBD2. Germline V gene sequence: CDR1 SQVTM, CDR2 ANQGSEA. Unmatched junction bases numbered 11, after V lost 4 bases and J lost 7 bases. The CDR3 is 15 residues long. CDR3 nucleotide sequence: TGCAGCGTTGGGTGGGGTTTAGCGGGGGGCAATACGCAGTATTTT. Amino acid sequence: CSVGWGLAGGNTQYF.

The V gene is TRBV10-2, the J gene TRBJ2-3; weak D call: TRBD1 (6 bases). The CDR3 contains 12 residues. Germline V gene sequence: CDR1 WSHSY, CDR2 SAAADI. V dropped 7 bases and J dropped 3 bases, with 8 bases sitting between them. This chain's CDR3 is CASKQGTDTQYF. Written as DNA, the CDR3 is TGCGCCAGCAAACAGGGAACAGATACGCAGTATTTT.